This T cell receptor (beta chain) derives from a study of radiotherapy plus CTLA-4 blockade in lung cancer. Study as a whole: Among all patients, around 19% showed objective responses, while 30% to 35% had disease control.

This table comes from immunoSEQ multiplex PCR, and its TCRdb copy is limited to in-frame clones, with some not included. The sample carries around 42,000 clones, about 63% recorded once. Details on this clone: Antigen: not known.

Whole-study findings and limits: Interferon-beta and early blood T cell clone dynamics reportedly predicted response best. Expansion in blood of tumor-derived TCR clones was seen after radiotherapy plus ipilimumab.

V dropped 3 bases and J dropped 4 bases, with 6 bases sitting between them. The CDR3 totals 12 residues. Germline V gene sequence: CDR1 SGHTA, CDR2 FQGNSA. Sample: peripheral blood, taken from a patient treated with radiotherapy plus ipilimumab. The chain is built from TRBV7-2 and TRBJ2-5; D may be TRBD2 (5 bases). This TCR was recovered from a human donor with non-small cell lung cancer who had a partial response to radiotherapy plus ipilimumab. The CDR3 here is CASSFEGETQYF. CDR3 nucleotide sequence: TGTGCCAGCAGCTTTGAGGGAGAGACCCAGTACTTC.